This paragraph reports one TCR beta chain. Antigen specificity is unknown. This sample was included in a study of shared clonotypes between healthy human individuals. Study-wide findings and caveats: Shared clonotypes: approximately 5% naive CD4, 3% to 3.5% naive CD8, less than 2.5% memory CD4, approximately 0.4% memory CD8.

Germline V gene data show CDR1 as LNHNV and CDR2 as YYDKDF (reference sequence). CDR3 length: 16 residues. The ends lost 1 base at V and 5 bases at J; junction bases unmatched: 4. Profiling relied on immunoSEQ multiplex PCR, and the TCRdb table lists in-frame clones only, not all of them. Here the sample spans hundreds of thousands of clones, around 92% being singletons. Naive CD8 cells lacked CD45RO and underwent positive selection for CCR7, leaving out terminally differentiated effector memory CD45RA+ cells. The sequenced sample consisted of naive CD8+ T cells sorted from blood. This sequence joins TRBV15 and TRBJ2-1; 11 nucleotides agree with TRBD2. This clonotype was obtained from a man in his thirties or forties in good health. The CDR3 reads CATSRGSGLADNEQFF. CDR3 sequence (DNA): TGTGCCACCAGCAGAGGATCGGGACTAGCGGACAATGAGCAGTTCTTC.